Listed here are 12 T cell receptor beta chains from one sample, sequenced in a study of blood T cell repertoires in COVID-19 (dated by TCRdb to the early 2020s). Libraries were prepared through the immunoSEQ multiplex PCR assay. TCRdb took this table from immuneACCESS and kept in-frame rearrangements with V and J called. Such tables lack part of the clones; where checked against another copy, unresolved V genes explain under half of the gap, and the rest is unexplained. The sample table holds 65,000 to 70,000 clones, of which roughly 92% were seen once. 2.5% to 3% of the sample is taken by the ten largest. The material sequenced was peripheral blood. These TCRs come from a man in his 70s with active COVID-19.

V and J are TRBV9 and TRBJ1-6, with D unresolved. V was cut by 4 bases and J by 7 bases, with 15 bases left in between. The CDR3 is 15 residues long. Germline loops: CDR1 SGDLS, CDR2 YYNGEE. This CDR3 reads CASSPAGRVNSPLHF. CDR3 DNA: TGTGCCAGCAGCCCCGCTGGGAGGGTAAATTCACCCCTCCACTTT. Using reference TRBV9 and TRBJ1-6 for the parts outside the CDR3, the full variable domain is DSGVTQTPKHLITATGQRVTLRCSPRSGDLSVYWYQQSLDQGLQFLIQYYNGEERAKGNILERFSAQQFPDLHSELNLSSLELGDSALYFCASSPAGRVNSPLHFGNGTRLTVT.

A word on this clone: Distinct nucleotide sequences in the sample also encode this CDR3. The chain is built from TRBV19 and TRBJ1-1, with D hard to call. Germline assignment: CDR1 LNHDA and CDR2 SQIVND (reference sequence). The CDR3 extends over 13 amino acids. With 2 bases removed from V and 2 bases from J, the gap between germline ends came to 6 bases. CDR3 nucleotide sequence: TGTGCCAGTAGTATACGGGGAAACACTGAAGCTTTCTTT. Translation gives CASSIRGNTEAFF. The full variable domain, completed using reference TRBV19 and TRBJ1-1, is DGGITQSPKYLFRKEGQNVTLSCEQNLNHDAMYWYRQDPGQGLRLIYYSQIVNDFQKGDIAEGYSVSREKKESFPLTVTSAQKNPTAFYLCASSIRGNTEAFFGQGTRLTVV.

This chain connects TRBV18 to TRBJ2-3; tentatively, D is TRBD1 (6 bases). The CDR3 sequence is 16 residues long. V dropped 1 base and J dropped 2 bases, with 13 bases sitting between them. Germline V CDR1 and CDR2: KGHSH, LQKENI. The CDR3 nucleotides are TGTGCCAGCTCACCACAGGACCTGGGGGCCACAGATACGCAGTATTTT. Protein sequence: CASSPQDLGATDTQYF.

The gene calls are TRBV7-9 and TRBJ2-7; D possibly corresponds to TRBD2 (5 bases). V dropped 5 bases and J dropped 6 bases, with 14 bases sitting between them. Germline lookup yields CDR1 SEHNR and CDR2 FQNEAQ (reference sequence). The CDR3 is made up of 13 amino acids. CDR3 DNA sequence: TGTGCCAGCAGCCCCGGAGGCGGGCGCGAGCAGTACGTC. Protein sequence: CASSPGGGREQYV.

This clone was detected once. This CDR3 is CSVEEWTSRETQYF. The CDR3, as DNA: TGCAGCGTTGAAGAGTGGACTAGCCGGGAGACCCAGTACTTC. The chain links TRBV29-1 to TRBJ2-5, with 8 bases lining up with TRBD2. This CDR3 is 14 amino acids long. Trimming at V came to 0 bases and at J to 5 bases, leaving 5 bases not matched to a gene. Germline loops: CDR1 SQVTM, CDR2 ANQGSEA.

This sequence joins TRBV11-3 and TRBJ1-1; D ambiguous. The CDR3 consists of 13 residues. V was trimmed by 8 bases and J by 1 base, leaving 11 bases between them. Germline V gene sequence: CDR1 SGHNT, CDR2 YENEEA. CDR3 sequence reads: CASGELGNTEAFF. CDR3 sequence (DNA): TGTGCCAGCGGAGAGCTGGGGAACACTGAAGCTTTCTTT.

This chain connects TRBV10-3 to TRBJ1-3; TRBD1 might be the D (6 bases). CDR1 ENHRY and CDR2 SYGVKD come from the germline V gene. The CDR3 extends over 16 amino acids. V shed 2 bases and J shed 2 bases, with 13 bases lying between them. The CDR3 DNA reads as TGTGCCATCAGTGAGACCCCAGGGGTGACTGGAAACACCATATATTTT. It translates to CAISETPGVTGNTIYF.

V is TRBV25-1 and J is TRBJ2-3, with D tentatively TRBD1 (5 bases). This CDR3 spans 13 amino acids. V lost 3 bases and J 4 bases, leaving 8 bases between the germline ends. The germline V gene has CDR1 MGHDK and CDR2 SYGVNS. CDR3 nucleotide sequence: TGTGCCAGCAGTGATCACAGGCCAGATACGCAGTATTTT. It translates to CASSDHRPDTQYF.

This clone was seen only once. The chain is built from TRBV5-1 and TRBJ2-1; the match to TRBD1 covers 9 bases. The V segment lost 3 bases and the J segment 8 bases; nucleotides outside the gene matches: 9. Germline V gene data show CDR1 as SGHRS and CDR2 as YFSETQ. The CDR3 has 15 residues. CDR3 in amino acids: CASSYRTGVEDEQFF. As DNA, the CDR3 is TGCGCCAGCAGCTACCGGACAGGGGTTGAAGATGAGCAGTTCTTC.

V gene TRBV6-5 combines with J gene TRBJ2-3; possible D gene TRBD2, 6 bases. V lost 5 bases and J lost 0, with 12 bases in between. CDR3 size: 15 residues. Germline CDR1 reads MNHEY; CDR2 reads SVGAGI. CDR3 protein: CASSRAGISTDTQYF. DNA for the CDR3: TGTGCCAGCAGTAGGGCGGGGATAAGCACAGATACGCAGTATTTT.

The chain is built from TRBV28 and TRBJ2-5; D not resolved. V lost 2 bases and J lost 2, with 12 bases in between. The CDR3 contains 15 residues. Germline loops: CDR1 MDHEN, CDR2 SYDVKM. CDR3: CASSLLPGQQETQYF. Here the CDR3 DNA reads TGTGCCAGCAGTTTACTACCTGGGCAGCAAGAGACCCAGTACTTC.

V is TRBV18 and J is TRBJ2-1; D not certain. Germline-derived CDR1 and CDR2 are KGHSH and LQKENI. V was trimmed by 4 bases and J by 3 bases, leaving 13 bases between them. This CDR3 spans 15 amino acids. The CDR3 nucleotides read TGTGCCAGCTCACTGACTGGCGACCGCTACAATGAGCAGTTCTTC. Its translation is CASSLTGDRYNEQFF.